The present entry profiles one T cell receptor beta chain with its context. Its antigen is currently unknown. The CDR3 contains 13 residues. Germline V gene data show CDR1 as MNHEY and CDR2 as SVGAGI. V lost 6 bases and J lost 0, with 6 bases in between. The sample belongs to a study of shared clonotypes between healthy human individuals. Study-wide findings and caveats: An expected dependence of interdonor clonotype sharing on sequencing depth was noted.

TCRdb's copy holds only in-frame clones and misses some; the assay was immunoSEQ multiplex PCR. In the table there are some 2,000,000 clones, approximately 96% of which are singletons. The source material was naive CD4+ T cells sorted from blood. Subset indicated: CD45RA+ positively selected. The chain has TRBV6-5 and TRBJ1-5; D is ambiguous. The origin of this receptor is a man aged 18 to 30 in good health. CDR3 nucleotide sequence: TGTGCCAGCAGAACGTATAGCAATCAGCCCCAGCATTTT. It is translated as CASRTYSNQPQHF.